This TCR beta chain was identified in a study of multiple sclerosis patients with progressive multifocal leukoencephalopathy. Regarding the study as a whole: Before and during natalizumab, the clones expanded at PML already existed.

The time point is: time of PML onset. All patients had prior interferon beta, and all PML patients were female. T3 blood samples were collected at the time of PML onset. Concerning this clone: Its antigen is unidentified.

Every PCR reaction included synthetic inline CDR3 controls for all V-J pairings. Profiled with immunoSEQ multiplex PCR; TCRdb holds only in-frame clones, not every one. The table shows roughly 28,000 clones, with approximately 85% occurring only once. The J segment lost 2 bases and the V segment lost 4 bases, leaving 6 bases of the junction unmatched. Looked up from germline, CDR1 is SQVTM and CDR2 is ANQGSEA. CDR3 length: 14 residues. The chain employs TRBV29-1 and TRBJ2-3, with 7 bases matching TRBD2. The TCR sequence derives from a woman in her twenties or thirties with progressive multifocal leukoencephalopathy. This specimen was PBMCs, taken from a patient treated with natalizumab. The CDR3 loop reads CSVAAGEFTDTQYF. CDR3 DNA: TGCAGCGTTGCGGCGGGGGAATTCACAGATACGCAGTATTTT.